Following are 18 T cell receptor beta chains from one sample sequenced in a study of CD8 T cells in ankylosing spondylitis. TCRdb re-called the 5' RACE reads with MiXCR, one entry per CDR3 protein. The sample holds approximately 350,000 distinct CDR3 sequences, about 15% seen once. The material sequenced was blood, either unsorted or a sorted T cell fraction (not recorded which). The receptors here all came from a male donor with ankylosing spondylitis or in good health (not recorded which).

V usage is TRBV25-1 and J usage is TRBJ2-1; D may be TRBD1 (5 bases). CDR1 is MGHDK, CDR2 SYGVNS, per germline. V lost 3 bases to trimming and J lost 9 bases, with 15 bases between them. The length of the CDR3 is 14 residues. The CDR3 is CASSDRGTVGEQFF. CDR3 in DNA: TGTGCCAGCAGTGATAGGGGAACCGTCGGTGAGCAGTTCTTC.

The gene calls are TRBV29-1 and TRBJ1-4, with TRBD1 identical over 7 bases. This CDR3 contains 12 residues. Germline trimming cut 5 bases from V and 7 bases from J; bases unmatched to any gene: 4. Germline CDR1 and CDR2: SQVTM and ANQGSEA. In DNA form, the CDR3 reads TGCAGCGTTACGACAGGGCCTGAAAAACTGTTTTTT. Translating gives CSVTTGPEKLFF.

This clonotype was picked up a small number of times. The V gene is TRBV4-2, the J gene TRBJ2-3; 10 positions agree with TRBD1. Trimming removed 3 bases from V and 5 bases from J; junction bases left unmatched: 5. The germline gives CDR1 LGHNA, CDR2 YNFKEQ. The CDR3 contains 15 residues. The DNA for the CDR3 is TGTGCCAGCAGCCAGTCTGGGACAGGGGAAGATACGCAGTATTTT. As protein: CASSQSGTGEDTQYF.

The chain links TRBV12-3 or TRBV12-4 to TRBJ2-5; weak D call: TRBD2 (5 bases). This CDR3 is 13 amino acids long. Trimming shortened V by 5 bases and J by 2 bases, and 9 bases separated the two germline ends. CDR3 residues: CASSLTRQETQYF. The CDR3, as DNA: TGTGCCAGCAGTCTTACTAGGCAAGAGACCCAGTACTTC.

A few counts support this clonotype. CDR3 sequence (DNA): TGTGCCAGCACCCCCCCGGGACAGGGGTACGAGCAGTACTTC. This translates into CASTPPGQGYEQYF. The chain joins TRBV7-9 to TRBJ2-7, with 10 nucleotides matching TRBD1. CDR1 SEHNR and CDR2 FQNEAQ come from the germline V gene (reference sequence). Trimming removed 7 bases from V and 4 bases from J; junction bases left unmatched: 7. The CDR3 runs 14 residues.

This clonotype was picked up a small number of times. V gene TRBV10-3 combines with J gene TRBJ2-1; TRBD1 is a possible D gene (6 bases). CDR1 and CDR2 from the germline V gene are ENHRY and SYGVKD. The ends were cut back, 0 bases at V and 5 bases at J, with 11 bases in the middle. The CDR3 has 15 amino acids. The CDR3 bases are TGTGCCATCAGTGAGTCCGTGCAGGGGCACAATGAGCAGTTCTTC. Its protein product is CAISESVQGHNEQFF.

CDR3 sequence: CSPTSADEQYF. The CDR3 DNA sequence: TGCAGTCCAACTAGCGCCGACGAGCAGTACTTC. The chain is built from TRBV20-1 and TRBJ2-7, with TRBD2 matching over 7 bases. The CDR3 is made up of 11 amino acids. Germline CDR1 DFQATT, CDR2 SNEGSKA (reference sequence). J was trimmed by 5 bases and V by 8 bases; bases with no gene match: 6.

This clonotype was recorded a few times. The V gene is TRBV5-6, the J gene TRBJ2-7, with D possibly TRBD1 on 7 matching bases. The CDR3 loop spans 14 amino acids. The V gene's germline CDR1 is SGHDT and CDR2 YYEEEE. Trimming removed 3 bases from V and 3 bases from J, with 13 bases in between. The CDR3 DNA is TGTGCCAGCAGCTCAGCGCGGGACAGCTACGAGCAGTACTTC. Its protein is CASSSARDSYEQYF. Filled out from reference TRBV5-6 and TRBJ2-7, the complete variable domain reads DAGVTQSPTHLIKTRGQQVTLRCSPKSGHDTVSWYQQALGQGPQFIFQYYEEEERQRGNFPDRFSGHQFPNYSSELNVNALLLGDSALYLCASSSARDSYEQYFGPGTRLTVT.

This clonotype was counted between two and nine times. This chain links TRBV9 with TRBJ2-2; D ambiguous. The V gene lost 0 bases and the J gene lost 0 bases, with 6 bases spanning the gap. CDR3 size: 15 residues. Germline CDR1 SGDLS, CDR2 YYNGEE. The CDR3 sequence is CASSVEVTNTGELFF. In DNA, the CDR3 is TGTGCCAGCAGCGTAGAAGTCACGAACACCGGGGAGCTGTTTTTT. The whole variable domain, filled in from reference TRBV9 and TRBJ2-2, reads DSGVTQTPKHLITATGQRVTLRCSPRSGDLSVYWYQQSLDQGLQFLIQYYNGEERAKGNILERFSAQQFPDLHSELNLSSLELGDSALYFCASSVEVTNTGELFFGEGSRLTVL.

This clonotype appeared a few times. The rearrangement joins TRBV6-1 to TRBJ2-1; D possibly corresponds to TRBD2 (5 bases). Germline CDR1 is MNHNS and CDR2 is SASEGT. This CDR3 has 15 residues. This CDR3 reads CATRRARGSYNEQFF. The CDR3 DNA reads TGTGCTACCCGACGGGCCCGGGGATCCTACAATGAGCAGTTCTTC.

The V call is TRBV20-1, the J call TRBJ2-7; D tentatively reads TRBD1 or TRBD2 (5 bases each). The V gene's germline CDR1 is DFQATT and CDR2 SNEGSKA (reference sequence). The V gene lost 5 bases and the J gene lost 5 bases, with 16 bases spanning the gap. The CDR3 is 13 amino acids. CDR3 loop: CSAPRGPRNEQYF. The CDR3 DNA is TGCAGTGCTCCTAGGGGACCCCGGAACGAGCAGTACTTC.

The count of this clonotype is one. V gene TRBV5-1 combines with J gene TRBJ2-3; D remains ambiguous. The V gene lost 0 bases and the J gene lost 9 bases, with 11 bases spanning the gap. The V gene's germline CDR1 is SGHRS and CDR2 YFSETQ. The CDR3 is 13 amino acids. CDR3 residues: CASSLEPMETQYF. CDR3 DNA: TGCGCCAGCAGCTTGGAACCCATGGAGACGCAGTATTTT.

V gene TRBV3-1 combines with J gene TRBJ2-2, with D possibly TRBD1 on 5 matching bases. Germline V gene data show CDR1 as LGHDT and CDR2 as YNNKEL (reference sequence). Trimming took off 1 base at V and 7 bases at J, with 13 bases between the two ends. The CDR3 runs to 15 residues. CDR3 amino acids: CASSQAGRDHGELFF. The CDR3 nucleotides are TGTGCCAGCAGCCAAGCCGGCAGGGATCACGGGGAGCTGTTTTTT.

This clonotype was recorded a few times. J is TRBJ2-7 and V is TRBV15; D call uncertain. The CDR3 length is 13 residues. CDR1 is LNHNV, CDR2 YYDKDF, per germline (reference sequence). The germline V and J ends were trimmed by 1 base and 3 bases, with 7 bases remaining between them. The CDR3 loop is CATSRVGDYEQYF. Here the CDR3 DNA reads TGTGCCACCAGCAGAGTTGGGGACTACGAGCAGTACTTC.

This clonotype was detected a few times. The CDR3 DNA follows: TGTGCCACCAGCAGAGCCAATGAGCAGTTCTTC. This sequence encodes CATSRANEQFF. The rearrangement links TRBV15 to TRBJ2-1; D remains ambiguous. V was clipped by 1 base and J by 6 bases, with 1 base between them. This CDR3 is 11 amino acids long. CDR1 and CDR2 (germline): LNHNV, YYDKDF (reference sequence).

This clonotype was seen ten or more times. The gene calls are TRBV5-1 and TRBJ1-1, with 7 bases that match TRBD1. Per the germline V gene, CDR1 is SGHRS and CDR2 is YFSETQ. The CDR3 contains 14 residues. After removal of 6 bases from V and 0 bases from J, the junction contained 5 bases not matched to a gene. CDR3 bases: TGCGCCAGCACCATACAGGGGTTGAACACTGAAGCTTTCTTT. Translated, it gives CASTIQGLNTEAFF.

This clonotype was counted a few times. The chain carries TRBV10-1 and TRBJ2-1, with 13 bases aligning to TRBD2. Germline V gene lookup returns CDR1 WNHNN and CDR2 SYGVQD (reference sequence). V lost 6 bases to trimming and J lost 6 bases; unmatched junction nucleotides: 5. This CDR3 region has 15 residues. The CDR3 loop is CASSPLAGGPNEQFF. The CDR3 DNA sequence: TGCGCCAGCAGCCCACTAGCGGGAGGGCCCAATGAGCAGTTCTTC.

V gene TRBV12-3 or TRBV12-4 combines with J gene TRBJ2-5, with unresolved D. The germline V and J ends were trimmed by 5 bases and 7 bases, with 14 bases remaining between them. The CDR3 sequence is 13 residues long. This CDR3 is CASSPAEGRTQYF. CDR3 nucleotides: TGTGCCAGCAGTCCGGCGGAAGGCAGGACCCAGTACTTC.